This TCR beta chain was sequenced in a study of cytomegalovirus exposure and HLA in healthy donors. Use of 60 Vbeta and 13 Jbeta primers characterized the PCR. Only in-frame clones appear in the TCRdb table, and some are missing; sequencing was by immunoSEQ multiplex PCR. The repertoire has around 62,000 clones, roughly 73% of them found once; the top ten carry more than 7.5%. On this clone: Its antigen is unknown.

The trim removed 5 bases at V and 3 bases at J, leaving 5 bases unmatched. This CDR3 comprises 15 residues. Germline values: CDR1 MNHNS, CDR2 SASEGT. Broader study findings: In an earlier analysis, about 87% or about 30%: the productive usage of most TCR beta V segments. Listed as cytomegalovirus-associated were 150 or so TCR beta chains. One cluster of highly shared sequence variants probably arose as a sequencing artifact.

Input material: PBMCs. The TCR comes from a man in his forties in good health and CMV-seronegative. V usage is TRBV6-1 and J usage is TRBJ2-5; TRBD2 matches 11 bases. The chain's CDR3 is CASSWRLAGKETQYF. The CDR3 DNA follows: TGTGCCAGCAGTTGGAGACTAGCGGGGAAAGAGACCCAGTACTTC.